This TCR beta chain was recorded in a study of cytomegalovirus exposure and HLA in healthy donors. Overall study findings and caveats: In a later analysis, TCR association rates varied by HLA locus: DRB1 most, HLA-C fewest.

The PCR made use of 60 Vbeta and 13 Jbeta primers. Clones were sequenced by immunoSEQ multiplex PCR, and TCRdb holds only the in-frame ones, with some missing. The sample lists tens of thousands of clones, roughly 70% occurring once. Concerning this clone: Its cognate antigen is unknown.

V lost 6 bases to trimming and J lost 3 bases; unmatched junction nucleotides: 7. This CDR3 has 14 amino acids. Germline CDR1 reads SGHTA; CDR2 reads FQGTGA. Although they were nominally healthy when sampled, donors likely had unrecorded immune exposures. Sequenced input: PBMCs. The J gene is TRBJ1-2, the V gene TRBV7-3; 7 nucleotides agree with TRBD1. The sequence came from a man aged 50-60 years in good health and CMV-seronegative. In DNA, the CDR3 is TGTGCCAGCAGTTTCGTTGGGACAGACTATGGCTACACCTTC. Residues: CASSFVGTDYGYTF.